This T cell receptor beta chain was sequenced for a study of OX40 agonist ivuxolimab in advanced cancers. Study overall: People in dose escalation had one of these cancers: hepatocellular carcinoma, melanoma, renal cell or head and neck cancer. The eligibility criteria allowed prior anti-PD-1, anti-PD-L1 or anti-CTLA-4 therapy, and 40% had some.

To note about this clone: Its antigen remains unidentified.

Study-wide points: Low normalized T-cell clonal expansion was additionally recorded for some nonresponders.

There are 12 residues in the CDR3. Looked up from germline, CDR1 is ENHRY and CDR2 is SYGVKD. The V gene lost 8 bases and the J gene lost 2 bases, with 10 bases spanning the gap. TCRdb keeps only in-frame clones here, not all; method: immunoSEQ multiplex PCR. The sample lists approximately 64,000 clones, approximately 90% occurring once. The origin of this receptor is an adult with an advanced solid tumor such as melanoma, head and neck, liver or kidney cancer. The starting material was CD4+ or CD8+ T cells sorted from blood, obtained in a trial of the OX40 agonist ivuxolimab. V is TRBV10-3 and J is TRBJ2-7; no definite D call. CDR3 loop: CAIAEHPYEQYF. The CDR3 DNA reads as TGTGCCATCGCTGAGCACCCCTACGAGCAGTACTTC.